This note documents a single T cell receptor (beta chain) sequence. Its antigen remains unidentified. Sequenced by immunoSEQ multiplex PCR; TCRdb stores in-frame clones only, minus some. The sample includes tens of thousands of clones, 80% seen only once; the top ten take 11% to 15%. Germline V gives CDR1 MDHEN, CDR2 SYDVKM. V was clipped by 3 bases and J by 11 bases, with 19 bases between them. This CDR3 has 14 amino acids. These data belong to a study of T cell responses to AZD1222 COVID-19 vaccine. Broader study findings: A mostly white British donor set with more females was recruited, and clonal diversity was possibly underestimated.

This chain connects TRBV28 to TRBJ1-1; possibly TRBD1 for D (5 bases). The starting material was peripheral blood, obtained 28 days after the second AZD1222 dose. This clonotype originated in an adult who received the AZD1222 COVID-19 vaccine. The CDR3 here is CASSFPTSPGWAFF. In DNA form, the CDR3 reads TGTGCCAGCAGTTTCCCAACCTCTCCAGGGTGGGCTTTCTTT. Supplemented by reference TRBV28 and TRBJ1-1, the full variable domain reads DVKVTQSSRYLVKRTGEKVFLECVQDMDHENMFWYRQDPGLGLRLIYFSYDVKMKEKGDIPEGYSVSREKKERFSLILESASTNQTSMYLCASSFPTSPGWAFFGQGTRLTVV.